The present T cell receptor beta chain was sequenced within a study of shared clonotypes between healthy human individuals. Study-wide context: A donor's plate count was three for CD4 naive and three for CD4 memory; CD8 naive had two and CD8 memory one. Study-wide results and caveats: In having few donors, the study represented limited genetic and exposure-history diversity.

To note about this clone: The antigen is undetermined. In the same sample, other DNA sequences code for this CDR3.

Researchers divided each subset's genomic DNA evenly across several immunoSEQ plates. Assay used: immunoSEQ multiplex PCR; TCRdb lists only in-frame clones, some missing. The sample carries some 2,500,000 clones, under 95% recorded once. The CDR3 loop spans 15 amino acids. Germline loops: CDR1 MNHEY, CDR2 SVGAGI. The J segment lost 1 base and the V segment lost 6 bases, leaving 5 bases of the junction unmatched. In the CD4+ fraction, cells were divided into CD45RA+ naive and CD45RA-negative memory subsets. The chain joins TRBV6-5 to TRBJ2-2, with 7 bases identical to TRBD1. This sequence originates from a man aged 18-30 years in good health. Some clones in this sample may be carry-over from other donors' samples. Sequencing input: naive CD4+ T cells from PBMCs. Subset meaning: CD45RA+ positively selected. CDR3 sequence reads: CASSINRGNTGELFF. The CDR3 DNA follows: TGTGCCAGCAGCATCAACAGGGGGAACACCGGGGAGCTGTTTTTT.